This T cell receptor beta chain is from a study of T cells after yellow fever vaccination. Study details: For low cell numbers, libraries were made with SMART-Seq v4 Ultra Low Input.

This clonotype was counted only a few times. Its antigen is currently unknown. Study results and caveats: Abundant bulk-derived clonotypes could contaminate FACS-sorted repertoires. A minor fraction of clonotypes spanned both CD4 and CD8 compartments.

Template switching by 5'RACE produced TCR cDNA, adding a universal primer site and UMIs. TCRdb processed the 5' RACE reads anew with MiXCR; each CDR3 protein has one entry. Seen here are a few hundred thousand distinct CDR3 sequences, approximately 4% observed once, and the top ten hold 20% to 25%. This sequence was found in a man aged 18 to 30 who received the YFV17D yellow fever vaccine. This specimen was PBMCs, taken 5 days after the yellow fever booster vaccination.

In DNA, the CDR3 is TGTGCCAGTAGTATTGGGACTAGCACCACGATTGCTTACGAGCAGTACTTC. Protein product: CASSIGTSTTIAYEQYF. V is TRBV19 and J is TRBJ2-7; TRBD2 aligns across 9 bases. Germline CDR1 is LNHDA and CDR2 is SQIVND (reference sequence). The CDR3 is 17 residues long. V was pared by 3 bases and J by 4 bases, with 13 bases of the junction left unmatched.